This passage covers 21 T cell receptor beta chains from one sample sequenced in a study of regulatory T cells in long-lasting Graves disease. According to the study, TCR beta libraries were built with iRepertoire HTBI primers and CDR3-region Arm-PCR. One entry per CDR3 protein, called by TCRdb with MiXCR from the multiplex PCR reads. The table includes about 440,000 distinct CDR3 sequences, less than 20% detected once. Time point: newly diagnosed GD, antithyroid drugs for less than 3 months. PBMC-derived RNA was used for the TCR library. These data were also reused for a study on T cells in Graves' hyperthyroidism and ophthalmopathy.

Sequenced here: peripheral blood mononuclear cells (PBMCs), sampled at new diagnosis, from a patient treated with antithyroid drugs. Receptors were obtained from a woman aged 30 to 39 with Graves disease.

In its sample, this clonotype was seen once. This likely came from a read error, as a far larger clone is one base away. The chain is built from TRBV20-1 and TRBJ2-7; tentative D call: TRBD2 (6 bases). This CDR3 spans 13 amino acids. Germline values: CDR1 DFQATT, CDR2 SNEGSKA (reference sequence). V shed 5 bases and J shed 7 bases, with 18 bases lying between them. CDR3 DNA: TGCAGTGCTCCTAGCGCCTCATACAATGAGCAGTACTTC. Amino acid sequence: CSAPSASYNEQYF.

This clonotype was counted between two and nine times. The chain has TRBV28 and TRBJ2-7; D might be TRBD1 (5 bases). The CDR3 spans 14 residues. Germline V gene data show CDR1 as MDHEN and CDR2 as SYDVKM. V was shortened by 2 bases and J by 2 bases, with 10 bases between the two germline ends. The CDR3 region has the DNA TGTGCCAGCAGTTTACCGACAGAAACCTACGAGCAGTACTTC. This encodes CASSLPTETYEQYF.

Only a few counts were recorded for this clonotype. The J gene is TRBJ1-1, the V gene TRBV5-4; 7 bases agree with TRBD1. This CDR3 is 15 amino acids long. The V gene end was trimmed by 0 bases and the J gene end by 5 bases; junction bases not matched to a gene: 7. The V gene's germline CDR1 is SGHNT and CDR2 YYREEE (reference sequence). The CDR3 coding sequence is TGTGCCAGCAGCTTGGTAGGGGGCGCGTCTACTGAAGCTTTCTTT. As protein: CASSLVGGASTEAFF.

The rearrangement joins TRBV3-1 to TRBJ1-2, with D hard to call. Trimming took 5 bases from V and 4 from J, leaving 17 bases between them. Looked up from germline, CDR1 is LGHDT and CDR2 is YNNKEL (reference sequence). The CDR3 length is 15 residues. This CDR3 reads CASSLESTSGYGYTF. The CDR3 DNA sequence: TGTGCCAGCAGCTTGGAATCAACCTCTGGCTATGGCTACACCTTC.

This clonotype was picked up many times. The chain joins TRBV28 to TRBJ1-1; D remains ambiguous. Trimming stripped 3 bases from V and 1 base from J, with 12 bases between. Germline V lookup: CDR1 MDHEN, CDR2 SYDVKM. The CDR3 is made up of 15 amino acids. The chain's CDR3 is CASSLLPKGNTEAFF. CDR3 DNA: TGTGCCAGCAGTTTGCTCCCCAAGGGGAACACTGAAGCTTTCTTT. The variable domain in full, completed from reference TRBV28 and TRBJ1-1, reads DVKVTQSSRYLVKRTGEKVFLECVQDMDHENMFWYRQDPGLGLRLIYFSYDVKMKEKGDIPEGYSVSREKKERFSLILESASTNQTSMYLCASSLLPKGNTEAFFGQGTRLTVV.

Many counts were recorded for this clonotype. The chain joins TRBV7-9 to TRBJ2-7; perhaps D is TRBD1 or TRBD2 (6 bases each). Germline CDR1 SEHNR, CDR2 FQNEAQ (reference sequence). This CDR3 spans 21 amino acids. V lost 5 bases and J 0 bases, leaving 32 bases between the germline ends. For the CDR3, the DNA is TGTGCCAGCAGCCCGATCTTTGGGGGCCAGGGACTGGTCCTTGGCTCCTACGAGCAGTACTTC. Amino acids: CASSPIFGGQGLVLGSYEQYF.

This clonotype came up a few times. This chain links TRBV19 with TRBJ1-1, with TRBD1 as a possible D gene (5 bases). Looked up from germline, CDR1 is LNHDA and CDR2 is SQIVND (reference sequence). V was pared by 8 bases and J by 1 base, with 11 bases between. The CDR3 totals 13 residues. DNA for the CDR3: TGTGCCAGTTTGGGACCTCCGAACACTGAAGCTTTCTTT. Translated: CASLGPPNTEAFF.

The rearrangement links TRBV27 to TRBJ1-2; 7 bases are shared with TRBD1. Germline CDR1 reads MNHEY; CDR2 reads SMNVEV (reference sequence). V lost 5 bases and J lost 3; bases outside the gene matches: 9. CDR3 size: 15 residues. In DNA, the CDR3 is TGTGCCAGCAGTATCCGACAGGGTCAGTACTATGGCTACACCTTC. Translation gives CASSIRQGQYYGYTF.

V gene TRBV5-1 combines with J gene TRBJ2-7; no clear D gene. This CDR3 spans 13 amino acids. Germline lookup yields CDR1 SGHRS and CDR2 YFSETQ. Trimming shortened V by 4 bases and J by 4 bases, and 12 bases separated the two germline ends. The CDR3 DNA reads TGCGCCAGCAGCCTTTACAGTGATTACGAGCAGTACTTC. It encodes CASSLYSDYEQYF.

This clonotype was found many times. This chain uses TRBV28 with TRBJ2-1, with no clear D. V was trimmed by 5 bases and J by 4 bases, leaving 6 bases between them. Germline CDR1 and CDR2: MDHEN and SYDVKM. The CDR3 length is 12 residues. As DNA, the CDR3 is TGTGCCAGCAGTACCATGTACAATGAGCAGTTCTTC. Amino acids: CASSTMYNEQFF.

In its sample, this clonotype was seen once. CDR3 in amino acids: CASSLELAGSTDTQYF. The CDR3 DNA reads TGCGCCAGCAGCTTGGAACTAGCGGGAAGCACAGATACGCAGTATTTT. The V call is TRBV5-1, the J call TRBJ2-3; 10 bases map to TRBD2. Germline assignment: CDR1 SGHRS and CDR2 YFSETQ. This CDR3 has 16 amino acids. Trimming at V came to 0 bases and at J to 0 bases, leaving 1 base not matched to a gene.

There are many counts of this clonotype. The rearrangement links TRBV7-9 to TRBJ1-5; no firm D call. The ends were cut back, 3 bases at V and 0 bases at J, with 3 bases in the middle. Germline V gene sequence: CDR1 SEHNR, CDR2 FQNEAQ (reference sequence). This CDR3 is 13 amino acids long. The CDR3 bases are TGTGCCAGCAGCTTCGATAGCAATCAGCCCCAGCATTTT. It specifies CASSFDSNQPQHF.

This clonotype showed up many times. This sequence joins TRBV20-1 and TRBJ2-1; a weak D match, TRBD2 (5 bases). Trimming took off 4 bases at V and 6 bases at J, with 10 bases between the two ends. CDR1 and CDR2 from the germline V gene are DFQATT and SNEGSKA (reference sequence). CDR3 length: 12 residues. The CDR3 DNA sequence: TGCAGTGCTAAAGGGCGGGCCAATGAGCAGTTCTTC. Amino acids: CSAKGRANEQFF.

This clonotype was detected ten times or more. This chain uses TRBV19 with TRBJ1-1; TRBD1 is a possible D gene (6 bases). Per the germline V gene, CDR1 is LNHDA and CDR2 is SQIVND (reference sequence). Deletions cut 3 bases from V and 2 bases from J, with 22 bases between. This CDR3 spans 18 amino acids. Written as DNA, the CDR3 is TGTGCCAGTAGTATTGGACGCACAGGGTCCTTTGAAAACACTGAAGCTTTCTTT. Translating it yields CASSIGRTGSFENTEAFF.

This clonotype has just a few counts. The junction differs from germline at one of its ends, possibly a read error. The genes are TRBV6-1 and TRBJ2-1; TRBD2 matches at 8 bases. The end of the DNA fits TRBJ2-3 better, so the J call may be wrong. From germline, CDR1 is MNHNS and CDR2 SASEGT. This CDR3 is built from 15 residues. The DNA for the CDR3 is TGTGCCAGCAGGACGGGACTAGGCGTAACAGGTACGCAGTATTTT. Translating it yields CASRTGLGVTGTQYF.

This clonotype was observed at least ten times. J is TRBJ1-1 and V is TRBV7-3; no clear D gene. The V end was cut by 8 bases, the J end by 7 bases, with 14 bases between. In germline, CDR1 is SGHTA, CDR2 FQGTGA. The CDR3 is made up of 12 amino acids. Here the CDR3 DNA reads TGTGCCAGCGCTCCTCGGGTGGATGAAGCTTTCTTT. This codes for CASAPRVDEAFF.

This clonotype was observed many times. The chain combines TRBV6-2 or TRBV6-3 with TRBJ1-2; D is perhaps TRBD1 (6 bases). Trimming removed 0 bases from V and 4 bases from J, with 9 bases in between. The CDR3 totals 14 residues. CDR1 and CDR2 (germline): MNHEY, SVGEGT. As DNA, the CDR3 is TGTGCCAGCAGTTACTCGAGGGGGGGCTATGGCTACACCTTC. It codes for CASSYSRGGYGYTF.

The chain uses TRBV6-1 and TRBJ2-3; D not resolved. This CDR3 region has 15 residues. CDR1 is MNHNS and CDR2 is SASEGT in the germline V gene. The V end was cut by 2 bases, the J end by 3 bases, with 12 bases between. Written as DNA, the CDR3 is TGTGCCAGCAGTGAACCCCCACTTGGGACAGATACGCAGTATTTT. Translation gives CASSEPPLGTDTQYF.

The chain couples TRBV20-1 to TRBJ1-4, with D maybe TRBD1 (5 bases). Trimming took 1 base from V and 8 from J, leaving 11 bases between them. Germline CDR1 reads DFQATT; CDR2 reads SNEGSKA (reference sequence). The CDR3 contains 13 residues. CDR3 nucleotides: TGCAGTGCTAGAGGACAGACCCCGGAAAAACTGTTTTTT. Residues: CSARGQTPEKLFF.

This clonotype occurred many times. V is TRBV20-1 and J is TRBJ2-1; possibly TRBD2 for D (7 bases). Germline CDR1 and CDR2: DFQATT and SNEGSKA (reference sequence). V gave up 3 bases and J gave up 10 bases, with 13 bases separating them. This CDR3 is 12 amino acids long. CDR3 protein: CSARGGPGEQFF. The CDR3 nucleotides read TGCAGTGCTAGGGGGGGGCCAGGGGAGCAGTTCTTC.

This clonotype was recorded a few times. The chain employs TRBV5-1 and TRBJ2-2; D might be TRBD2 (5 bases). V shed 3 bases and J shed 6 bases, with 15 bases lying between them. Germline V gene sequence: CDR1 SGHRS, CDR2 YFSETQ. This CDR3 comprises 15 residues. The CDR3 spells CASSSRPQRSGELFF. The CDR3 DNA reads TGCGCCAGCAGCTCGAGGCCCCAGCGGTCCGGGGAGCTGTTTTTT. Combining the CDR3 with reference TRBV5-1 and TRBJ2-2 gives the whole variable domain KAGVTQTPRYLIKTRGQQVTLSCSPISGHRSVSWYQQTPGQGLQFLFEYFSETQRNKGNFPGRFSGRQFSNSRSEMNVSTLELGDSALYLCASSSRPQRSGELFFGEGSRLTVL.